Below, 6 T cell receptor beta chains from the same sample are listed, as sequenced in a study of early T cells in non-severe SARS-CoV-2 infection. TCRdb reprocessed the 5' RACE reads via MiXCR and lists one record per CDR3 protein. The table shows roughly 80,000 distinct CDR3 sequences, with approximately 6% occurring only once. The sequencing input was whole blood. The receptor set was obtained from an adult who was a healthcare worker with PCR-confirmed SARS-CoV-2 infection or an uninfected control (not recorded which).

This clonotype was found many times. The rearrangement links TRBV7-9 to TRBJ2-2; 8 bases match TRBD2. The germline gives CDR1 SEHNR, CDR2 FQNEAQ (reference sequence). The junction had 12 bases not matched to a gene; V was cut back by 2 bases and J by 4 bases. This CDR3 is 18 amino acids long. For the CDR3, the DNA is TGTGCCAGCAGCTTATCTGTGGCGGGAGGTTTTGGCACCGGGGAGCTGTTTTTT. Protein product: CASSLSVAGGFGTGELFF.

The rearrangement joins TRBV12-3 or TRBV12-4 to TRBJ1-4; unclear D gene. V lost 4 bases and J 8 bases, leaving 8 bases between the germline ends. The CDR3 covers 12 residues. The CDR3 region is CASSSGREKLFF. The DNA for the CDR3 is TGTGCCAGCAGTTCCGGGAGGGAAAAACTGTTTTTT.

As DNA, the CDR3 is TGCGCCAGCAGTGAGTCGGGGCAGCTGAACACTGAAGCTTTCTTT. It encodes CASSESGQLNTEAFF. The chain joins TRBV10-1 to TRBJ1-1, with D perhaps TRBD1 (5 bases). V gave up 0 bases and J gave up 0 bases, with 8 bases separating them. The CDR3 covers 15 residues. From germline, CDR1 is WNHNN and CDR2 SYGVQD (reference sequence).

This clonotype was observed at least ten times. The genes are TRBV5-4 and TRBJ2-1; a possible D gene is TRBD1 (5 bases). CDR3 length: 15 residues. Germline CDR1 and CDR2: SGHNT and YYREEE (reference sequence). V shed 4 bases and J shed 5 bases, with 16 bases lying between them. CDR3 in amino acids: CASSPDLKGHNEQFF. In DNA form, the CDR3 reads TGTGCCAGCAGCCCGGATCTAAAGGGGCACAATGAGCAGTTCTTC.

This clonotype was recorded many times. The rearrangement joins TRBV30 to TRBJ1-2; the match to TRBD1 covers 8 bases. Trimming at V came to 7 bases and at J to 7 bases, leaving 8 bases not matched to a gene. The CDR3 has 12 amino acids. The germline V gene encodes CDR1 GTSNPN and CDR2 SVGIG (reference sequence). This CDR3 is CAYPDRGIGYTF. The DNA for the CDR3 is TGTGCCTACCCAGACAGGGGAATTGGCTACACCTTC.

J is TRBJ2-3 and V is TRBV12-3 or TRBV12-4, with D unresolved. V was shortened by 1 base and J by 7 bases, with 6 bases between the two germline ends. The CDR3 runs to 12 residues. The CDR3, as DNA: TGTGCCAGCAGTTTAGAGCCGAATACGCAGTATTTT. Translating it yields CASSLEPNTQYF.